This T cell receptor (beta chain) was documented in a study of Graves' ophthalmopathy and Graves' hyperthyroidism. Amplification targeted the TCR beta CDR3 regions, with RNA transcripts as the source material. HTBI primers were used in a first-round RT-PCR, which preceded a second-round multiplex PCR. TCRdb reprocessed the multiplex PCR reads via MiXCR and lists one record per CDR3 protein. The profile shows some 350,000 distinct CDR3 sequences, 15% to 20% of them singletons. This clonotype was picked up many times. CDR3 length: 15 residues. Germline assignment: CDR1 SGHRS and CDR2 YFSETQ. Trimming left V 2 bases short and J 2 bases short, with 14 bases between.

The V call is TRBV5-1, the J call TRBJ2-7; no reliable D call. The TCR sequence derives from an adult woman with stable Graves' hyperthyroidism. Material for sequencing was peripheral blood. The CDR3 loop reads CASSFSPRLPYEQYF. As DNA, the CDR3 is TGCGCCAGCAGCTTCAGTCCGAGACTCCCCTACGAGCAGTACTTC.